The 29 T cell receptor beta chains below come from one sample, sequenced in a study of cytomegalovirus exposure and HLA in healthy donors. Researchers ran the PCR with 60 Vbeta and 13 Jbeta primers. Sequenced by immunoSEQ multiplex PCR; TCRdb stores in-frame clones only, minus some. This sample has roughly 120,000 clones; 84% occur once, and the top ten carry almost 3%. The source material was PBMCs. These receptors were obtained from a woman between 18 and 29 years old in good health and CMV-seropositive.

This sequence joins TRBV28 and TRBJ2-1; 8 bases line up with TRBD2. This CDR3 is built from 15 residues. Germline V lookup: CDR1 MDHEN, CDR2 SYDVKM. V shed 3 bases, J shed 2 bases, and the junction held 3 bases outside the gene matches. CDR3 nucleotide sequence: TGTGCCAGCAGTTTTGAGCGGGGGCCCTACAATGAGCAGTTCTTC. This translates into CASSFERGPYNEQFF.

In its sample, this clone was seen a few times. V gene TRBV7-3 combines with J gene TRBJ2-2, with 9 bases lining up with TRBD1. The CDR3 is 17 residues long. V shed 5 bases, J shed 5 bases, and the junction held 12 bases outside the gene matches. The germline V gene encodes CDR1 SGHTA and CDR2 FQGTGA. The CDR3 loop reads CASSPTGGGPSTGELFF. DNA for the CDR3: TGTGCCAGCAGCCCTACAGGGGGCGGACCTTCGACCGGGGAGCTGTTTTTT.

The rearrangement links TRBV18 to TRBJ2-5, with 9 nucleotides matching TRBD1. CDR1 and CDR2 from the germline V gene are KGHSH and LQKENI. This CDR3 is 18 amino acids long. With V trimmed by 2 bases and J by 1 base, 11 bases remained unmatched. The CDR3 DNA reads as TGTGCCAGCTCACCATCCGGGACAGGGACGGGGTCCCAAGAGACCCAGTACTTC. Amino acids: CASSPSGTGTGSQETQYF. The complete variable domain, with remaining parts taken from reference TRBV18 and TRBJ2-5, reads NAGVMQNPRHLVRRRGQEARLRCSPMKGHSHVYWYRQLPEEGLKFMVYLQKENIIDESGMPKERFSAEFPKEGPSILRIQQVVRGDSAAYFCASSPSGTGTGSQETQYFGPGTRLLVL.

The CDR3 spells CASSEPGQGHNEQFF. The CDR3 nucleotides read TGCGCCAGCAGTGAGCCGGGACAGGGACACAATGAGCAGTTCTTC. This chain uses TRBV10-2 with TRBJ2-1; 9 nucleotides agree with TRBD1. The CDR3 runs 15 residues. J was trimmed by 5 bases and V by 2 bases; bases with no gene match: 4. Germline-derived CDR1 and CDR2 are WSHSY and SAAADI.

The rearrangement joins TRBV29-1 to TRBJ2-7, with a tentative D call TRBD1 (6 bases). This CDR3 spans 11 amino acids. Germline CDR1 SQVTM, CDR2 ANQGSEA. Trimming pared 8 bases from V and 5 bases from J, leaving 13 bases between. DNA for the CDR3: TGCAGCTACCGGACAGAGGACGAGCAGTACTTC. Its protein is CSYRTEDEQYF.

This clone was found a few times. This chain connects TRBV2 to TRBJ1-6, with a possible D match to TRBD1 (5 bases). Germline CDR1 is SNHLY and CDR2 is FYNNEI. The V end lost 6 bases, the J end lost 8 bases, and 20 bases lay between the germline ends. The CDR3 is made up of 16 amino acids. CDR3 nucleotide sequence: TGTGCCAGCAGCACCGAACAGGATCTAAAATATTCACCCCTCCACTTT. Protein sequence: CASSTEQDLKYSPLHF.

The V and J genes are TRBV6-6 and TRBJ1-1; D uncertain. This CDR3 comprises 13 residues. V was trimmed by 6 bases and J by 7 bases, leaving 15 bases between them. Germline values: CDR1 MNHNY, CDR2 SVGAGI (reference sequence). The DNA of the CDR3 is TGTGCCAGCAGACCCCAGGCCTCTGGTGAAGCTTTCTTT. It yields the protein CASRPQASGEAFF.

The chain is built from TRBV9 and TRBJ1-2, with TRBD1 as a possible D gene (5 bases). Between the trimmed V and J ends, which lost 3 bases and 12 bases, there was a span of 18 bases. Germline V gene data show CDR1 as SGDLS and CDR2 as YYNGEE. This CDR3 region has 13 residues. CDR3 loop: CASSGTGHSENTF. CDR3 DNA: TGTGCCAGCAGCGGCACCGGACACTCCGAAAACACCTTC.

This chain connects TRBV6-5 to TRBJ1-4; a weak D match, TRBD1 (6 bases). V lost 0 bases and J 6 bases, leaving 11 bases between the germline ends. Per the germline V gene, CDR1 is MNHEY and CDR2 is SVGAGI. The CDR3 runs to 15 residues. The CDR3: CASSYSPGDHEKLFF. Here the CDR3 DNA reads TGTGCCAGCAGTTACTCCCCAGGGGACCATGAAAAACTGTTTTTT.

V gene TRBV6-6 combines with J gene TRBJ1-2; 12 nucleotides line up with TRBD1. Germline CDR1 reads MNHNY; CDR2 reads SVGAGI (reference sequence). Trimming took 5 bases from V and 8 from J; bases not matched to a gene: 3. CDR3 length equals 13 residues. The CDR3 nucleotides read TGTGCCAGCAGTGGGGACAGGGGGCTAGGCTACACCTTC. This translates into CASSGDRGLGYTF.

V gene TRBV4-1 combines with J gene TRBJ2-7; 8 positions agree with TRBD1. The V gene's germline CDR1 is MGHRA and CDR2 YSYEKL. Germline trimming cut 1 base from V and 2 bases from J; bases unmatched to any gene: 1. The CDR3 contains 14 residues. The CDR3 region is CASSQGQGTYEQYF. The CDR3 region has the DNA TGCGCCAGCAGCCAAGGACAGGGGACCTACGAGCAGTACTTC.

This clone was picked up a small number of times. The rearrangement uses TRBV7-9 and TRBJ1-6; D is uncertain. CDR3 length equals 12 residues. Per germline, CDR1 SEHNR and CDR2 FQNEAQ (reference sequence). Trimming took 6 bases from V and 9 from J, leaving 9 bases between them. The CDR3 spells CASRNTSSPLHF. Here the CDR3 DNA reads TGTGCCAGCAGGAACACAAGTTCACCCCTCCACTTT.

The chain has TRBV7-2 and TRBJ2-3, with D possibly matching TRBD2 (7 bases). This CDR3 comprises 16 residues. Trimming cost V 4 bases and J 8 bases, with 22 bases left between them. Germline assignment: CDR1 SGHTA and CDR2 FQGNSA. CDR3 sequence reads: CASSSEAGAQSVTQYF. The CDR3 region has the DNA TGTGCCAGCAGCTCAGAGGCGGGGGCCCAATCCGTTACGCAGTATTTT.

The rearrangement links TRBV4-1 to TRBJ1-2, with D maybe TRBD1 (6 bases). Trimming cost V 3 bases and J 2 bases, with 16 bases left between them. The germline gives CDR1 MGHRA, CDR2 YSYEKL. The CDR3 contains 16 residues. CDR3 bases: TGCGCCAGCAGCCAGTCTGGGGAGGGGGGGAACTATGGCTACACCTTC. Its translation is CASSQSGEGGNYGYTF.

The chain carries TRBV5-8 and TRBJ1-2; possibly TRBD1 for D (5 bases). V lost 4 bases and J lost 4, with 11 bases in between. This CDR3 comprises 13 residues. Germline CDR1 is SGHTS and CDR2 is YDEGEE. The CDR3 here is CASSTRQLYGYTF. CDR3 DNA: TGTGCCAGCAGCACCCGACAGCTCTATGGCTACACCTTC.

V is TRBV5-6 and J is TRBJ1-1; D is uncertain. The length of the CDR3 is 12 residues. Germline CDR1 is SGHDT and CDR2 is YYEEEE. Trimming removed 4 bases at V and 1 base at J, with 5 bases between. The CDR3 loop reads CASSTWNTEAFF. The CDR3 coding sequence is TGTGCCAGCAGCACATGGAACACTGAAGCTTTCTTT.

This sequence joins TRBV10-3 and TRBJ2-7, with 11 bases lining up with TRBD2. The CDR3 is 14 residues long. The germline V gene has CDR1 ENHRY and CDR2 SYGVKD. After removal of 11 bases from V and 2 bases from J, the junction contained 8 bases not matched to a gene. The CDR3 coding sequence is TGTGCCGTAATAAGTAGCGGGGGGGCCTACGAGCAGTACTTC. Translated, it gives CAVISSGGAYEQYF.

CDR3 residues: CASSLAASARETQYF. The CDR3 DNA follows: TGCGCCAGCAGCTTGGCCGCTAGCGCCCGAGAGACCCAGTACTTC. The chain links TRBV5-1 to TRBJ2-5, with a weak D call TRBD2 (6 bases). Trimming left V 0 bases short and J 4 bases short, with 13 bases between. Germline lookup yields CDR1 SGHRS and CDR2 YFSETQ. This CDR3 contains 15 residues.

J is TRBJ2-2 and V is TRBV29-1, with D possibly matching TRBD2 (6 bases). The CDR3 loop spans 11 amino acids. V was pared by 4 bases and J by 6 bases, with 6 bases between. Germline CDR1 is SQVTM and CDR2 is ANQGSEA. The CDR3 nucleotides read TGCAGCGTTGGGGGGGCCGGGGAGCTGTTTTTT. It encodes CSVGGAGELFF.

The chain employs TRBV7-3 and TRBJ1-1, with D possibly being TRBD1 (5 bases). The germline V and J ends were trimmed by 2 bases and 3 bases, with 10 bases remaining between them. Per germline, CDR1 SGHTA and CDR2 FQGTGA. The CDR3 totals 14 residues. The CDR3 loop reads CASSLYGGDTEAFF. The CDR3 DNA follows: TGTGCCAGCAGCTTATATGGGGGGGACACTGAAGCTTTCTTT.

The V and J genes are TRBV29-1 and TRBJ2-3, with a possible D match to TRBD2 (6 bases). The V gene's germline CDR1 is SQVTM and CDR2 ANQGSEA. Trimming stripped 1 base from V and 2 bases from J, with 19 bases between. This CDR3 has 17 amino acids. CDR3 DNA: TGCAGCGTTGAAGGAGGTGCGGCAGGACTACTCACAGATACGCAGTATTTT. It codes for CSVEGGAAGLLTDTQYF.

The chain is built from TRBV6-4 and TRBJ2-3; TRBD2 matches at 8 bases. Germline values: CDR1 MRHNA, CDR2 SNTAGT. The CDR3 extends over 15 amino acids. Germline trimming cut 3 bases from V and 6 bases from J; bases unmatched to any gene: 8. The CDR3 nucleotides are TGTGCCAGCAGTGAGGTCGGGGGGGGCTTGGATACGCAGTATTTT. Amino acids: CASSEVGGGLDTQYF.

This sequence joins TRBV10-3 and TRBJ2-7, with D maybe TRBD1 (6 bases). This CDR3 region has 14 residues. The ends were cut back, 3 bases at V and 0 bases at J, with 9 bases in the middle. Germline V gives CDR1 ENHRY, CDR2 SYGVKD. This chain's CDR3 is CAISEIGGSYEQYF. For the CDR3, the DNA is TGTGCCATCAGTGAAATAGGGGGCTCCTACGAGCAGTACTTC.

This clone was seen only once. J is TRBJ2-1 and V is TRBV7-9; 7 bases agree with TRBD2. Germline CDR1 SEHNR, CDR2 FQNEAQ (reference sequence). The CDR3 sequence is 13 residues long. With 8 bases clipped from V and 7 bases from J, the junction kept 8 bases outside the gene matches. The CDR3 coding sequence is TGTGCCAGCTGCACTAGCGCCCTAAATGAGCAGTTCTTC. It yields the protein CASCTSALNEQFF.

V usage is TRBV7-9 and J usage is TRBJ2-7; tentatively, D is TRBD1 (5 bases). The germline V gene has CDR1 SEHNR and CDR2 FQNEAQ (reference sequence). Trimming left V 5 bases short and J 3 bases short, with 17 bases between. This CDR3 has 15 residues. The CDR3 DNA sequence: TGTGCCAGCAGCCGAATAACGGACAAGTACTACGAGCAGTACTTC. It translates to CASSRITDKYYEQYF.

V gene TRBV10-3 combines with J gene TRBJ2-1, with a possible D match to TRBD2 (6 bases). CDR1 and CDR2 (germline): ENHRY, SYGVKD. CDR3 length: 16 amino acids. Trimming pared 2 bases from V and 1 base from J, leaving 12 bases between. CDR3 nucleotides: TGTGCCATCAGTGAGACCAGGGAGGTGTCCTACAATGAGCAGTTCTTC. Encoded protein: CAISETREVSYNEQFF.

The chain couples TRBV20-1 to TRBJ2-5; the D is unclear. Germline values: CDR1 DFQATT, CDR2 SNEGSKA (reference sequence). V gave up 1 base and J gave up 3 bases, with 3 bases separating them. This CDR3 comprises 11 residues. The CDR3 DNA reads as TGCAGTGCTAGAGCTGAAGAGACCCAGTACTTC. It translates to CSARAEETQYF.

The genes are TRBV25-1 and TRBJ2-1; 10 nucleotides align to TRBD1. The CDR3 length is 15 residues. Germline V gives CDR1 MGHDK, CDR2 SYGVNS. Losses at the gene ends were 7 bases for V and 9 bases for J; bases not matched to a gene: 12. CDR3 loop: CASTQDRGPIGEQFF. The CDR3 DNA reads TGTGCCAGCACCCAAGACAGGGGGCCCATAGGTGAGCAGTTCTTC.

This chain connects TRBV6-1 to TRBJ1-5; D not certain. Germline V gene lookup returns CDR1 MNHNS and CDR2 SASEGT. The CDR3 totals 14 residues. V was trimmed by 0 bases and J by 3 bases, leaving 6 bases between them. CDR3 protein: CASSEALFNQPQHF. The CDR3 region has the DNA TGTGCCAGCAGTGAAGCACTTTTCAATCAGCCCCAGCATTTT.